This T cell receptor (beta chain) was captured in a study of blood T cell repertoires in COVID-19. Study context: PBMCs, B-cell-depleted T cells, or T cells were the source of the cDNA or gDNA that made up the material.

This clone showed up just once. Within the sample, other DNA sequences also encode this same CDR3. Original processing methods: From reference gene primer amplification, estimates of nucleated cell counts were derived. Clones were read by immunoSEQ multiplex PCR, and TCRdb kept only the in-frame ones, dropping some. V, J and clone size derive from that table, while D and trimming were established from the DNA sequence. The table shows about 380,000 clones, with 88% occurring only once. The V segment lost 8 bases and the J segment 5 bases; nucleotides outside the gene matches: 3. The length of the CDR3 is 12 residues. The germline CDR1 and CDR2 sequences are MDHEN and SYDVKM.

This TCR came from a woman between 18 and 30 years old who had recovered from COVID-19. The V call is TRBV28, the J call TRBJ1-1, with 9 bases fitting TRBD1. Source material: PBMCs or T cells enriched from blood (not recorded which). CDR3 in DNA: TGTGCCAGCCGACAGGGGGGAACTGAAGCTTTCTTT. It is translated as CASRQGGTEAFF.